The rows below give T cell receptor beta chains drawn from one sample of a study of T cells in Graves' hyperthyroidism and ophthalmopathy. From the multiplex PCR reads, TCRdb called clonotypes with MiXCR, one entry per CDR3 protein. The sample holds 300,000 to 450,000 distinct CDR3 sequences, 15% seen once. Sequences were obtained from blood. The source is a woman under 40 with Graves' hyperthyroidism. Both conserved end residues are part of each CDR3. A D gene is named only where the DNA matches it firmly. The size of a clone is reported for some rows only, either as once, few or many, or as a class for expanded clones.

clone_size | j_call | v_call | d_call | cdr3_aa | cdr3_nt
- | TRBJ1-5 | TRBV27 | - | CASSLNREQPQHF | TGTGCCAGCAGTTTAAACAGGGAACAGCCCCAGCATTTT
few | TRBJ1-2 | TRBV10-2 | - | CASSEAGAYGYTF | TGCGCCAGCAGTGAAGCAGGGGCCTATGGCTACACCTTC
many | TRBJ2-1 | TRBV25-1 | TRBD2 | CASSEPLGGSSYNEQFF | TGTGCCAGCAGTGAACCTCTCGGCGGGAGCTCCTACAATGAGCAGTTCTTC
few | TRBJ2-2 | TRBV19 | - | CASNAGLPGELFF | TGTGCCAGTAACGCGGGACTCCCCGGGGAGCTGTTTTTT
many | TRBJ1-1 | TRBV29-1 | - | CSVEGAMNTEAFF | TGCAGCGTTGAGGGGGCCATGAACACTGAAGCTTTCTTT
- | TRBJ2-2 | TRBV25-1 | - | CASSDPRDTGELFF | TGTGCCAGCAGTGACCCCCGGGACACCGGGGAGCTGTTTTTT
- | TRBJ1-2 | TRBV29-1 | - | CSARTSSFYGYTF | TGCAGCGCTCGGACATCTTCCTTCTATGGCTACACCTTC
many | TRBJ2-7 | TRBV27 | TRBD1 | CASSLSGGGYEQYF | TGTGCCAGCAGTTTATCAGGGGGCGGTTACGAGCAGTACTTC
few | TRBJ2-1 | TRBV18 | TRBD2 | CASSPLAGANEQFF | TGTGCCAGCTCCCCCTTAGCGGGGGCCAATGAGCAGTTCTTC
many | TRBJ2-1 | TRBV28 | - | CASSSESTSYNEQFF | TGTGCCAGCAGTTCGGAGTCGACCTCCTACAATGAGCAGTTCTTC
- | TRBJ2-5 | TRBV5-1 | - | CASSSTKETQYF | TGCGCCAGCAGCTCCACAAAAGAGACCCAGTACTTC
- | TRBJ2-2 | TRBV19 | - | CASWTATGELFF | TGTGCCAGTTGGACAGCCACCGGGGAGCTGTTTTTT
few | TRBJ2-5 | TRBV20-1 | TRBD2 | CSANGLAETQYF | TGCAGTGCGAACGGACTAGCTGAGACCCAGTACTTC
many | TRBJ1-1 | TRBV30 | TRBD1 | CAWNPGQRLKAFF | TGTGCCTGGAACCCGGGACAGCGATTAAAAGCTTTCTTT
many | TRBJ2-5 | TRBV12-3/TRBV12-4 | - | CASTNGPGVETQYF | TGTGCCAGCACCAATGGACCCGGGGTAGAGACCCAGTACTTC
few | TRBJ1-1 | TRBV5-1 | TRBD1 | CASSKDRANTEAFF | TGCGCCAGCAGCAAGGACAGGGCCAACACTGAAGCTTTCTTT
- | TRBJ2-7 | TRBV18 | - | CASSPLVGNEQYF | TGTGCCAGCTCACCACTGGTAGGGAATGAGCAGTACTTC
- | TRBJ1-3 | TRBV4-1 | - | CASSQQGYTIYF | TGCGCCAGCAGCCAACAGGGTTACACCATATATTTT
- | TRBJ1-3 | TRBV11-1 | - | CASSLGHASSGNTIYF | TGTGCCAGCAGCTTAGGACACGCGAGCTCTGGAAACACCATATATTTT
many | TRBJ1-2 | TRBV20-1 | TRBD1 | CRVWGPTGGKGTYGYTF | TGTCGAGTTTGGGGCCCGACAGGGGGTAAAGGAACCTATGGCTACACCTTC
many | TRBJ1-5 | TRBV12-3/TRBV12-4 | - | CASSLKRDQPQHF | TGTGCCAGCAGTTTAAAGCGGGATCAGCCCCAGCATTTT
many | TRBJ1-2 | TRBV3-1 | TRBD1 | CASSQQHRGPYGYTF | TGTGCCAGCAGCCAGCAGCATAGGGGGCCCTATGGCTACACCTTC
- | TRBJ2-1 | TRBV9 | TRBD2 | CASSVAGRAGNEQFF | TGTGCCAGCAGCGTAGCCGGGAGGGCCGGCAATGAGCAGTTCTTC
many | TRBJ2-7 | TRBV3-1 | - | CASSQRTAGEQYF | TGTGCCAGCAGCCAAAGGACAGCGGGCGAGCAGTACTTC
few | TRBJ2-3 | TRBV6-1 | - | CASSYGKDTQYF | TGTGCCAGCAGTTATGGTAAAGATACGCAGTATTTT
few | TRBJ1-5 | TRBV15 | - | CATSGGLVLSSQPQHF | TGTGCCACCAGCGGGGGCCTCGTACTGTCCAGTCAGCCCCAGCATTTT
many | TRBJ1-1 | TRBV3-1 | - | CASRQGGKNTEAFF | TGTGCCAGCAGGCAAGGGGGTAAGAACACTGAAGCTTTCTTT
many | TRBJ2-1 | TRBV11-2 | - | CASTPIRGSSYNEQFF | TGTGCCAGCACCCCAATTAGGGGGAGTTCCTACAATGAGCAGTTCTTC
once | TRBJ1-5 | TRBV5-8 | TRBD1 | CASSLGDRTNSNQPQHF | TGTGCCAGCAGCTTAGGGGACAGAACCAATAGCAATCAGCCCCAGCATTTT
few | TRBJ1-2 | TRBV5-4 | TRBD1 | CASSPGGDYGYTF | TGTGCCAGCAGCCCAGGGGGAGACTATGGCTACACCTTC
many | TRBJ2-3 | TRBV11-2 | - | CASSLDLLPGTSTDTQYF | TGTGCCAGCAGCTTAGATCTACTACCGGGAACTAGCACAGATACGCAGTATTTT
many | TRBJ2-5 | TRBV3-1 | - | CASSQEERAAQYF | TGTGCCAGCAGCCAAGAGGAGAGGGCGGCCCAGTACTTC
- | TRBJ2-7 | TRBV7-9 | TRBD2 | CASSPGRVPYEQYF | TGTGCCAGCAGCCCCGGGAGGGTTCCCTACGAGCAGTACTTC
few | TRBJ1-2 | TRBV14 | - | CASSQDIAGNYGYTF | TGTGCCAGCAGCCAAGATATAGCAGGCAACTATGGCTACACCTTC
many | TRBJ2-3 | TRBV2 | - | CASSEGLSTDTQYF | TGTGCCAGCAGTGAAGGGCTGAGCACAGATACGCAGTATTTT
many | TRBJ2-3 | TRBV28 | TRBD2 | CASSQLGAGKTSGSLSDTQYF | TGTGCCAGCAGCCAGTTGGGGGCTGGGAAGACTAGCGGGAGTTTATCAGATACGCAGTATTTT
- | TRBJ2-5 | TRBV5-1 | TRBD2 | CASSLGGTSGKETQYF | TGCGCCAGCAGCTTGGGAGGGACTAGCGGTAAAGAGACCCAGTACTTC
few | TRBJ2-1 | TRBV6-5 | TRBD1 | CASSYETGVVGNEQFF | TGTGCCAGCAGTTACGAGACAGGGGTAGTCGGCAATGAGCAGTTCTTC
- | TRBJ1-3 | TRBV19 | - | CASSDLLRTNTIYF | TGTGCCAGTAGTGACCTATTGCGGACGAACACCATATATTTT
many | TRBJ2-7 | TRBV27 | - | CASSSQGGPGYEQYF | TGTGCCAGCAGTTCACAGGGCGGCCCGGGGTACGAGCAGTACTTC